These T cell receptor beta chains were read from a single sample in a study of T cells in localized non-small cell lung cancer. The protocol was immunoSEQ multiplex PCR, while the TCRdb copy is restricted to in-frame clones and leaves out a portion. This sample has around 1,700 clones; 22% occur once, and the top ten carry about 12%. Sequencing used normal lung tissue next to the tumor, obtained before any cancer treatment. These receptors all come from a man aged 18 to 50 with stage I lung adenocarcinoma. CDR3s include the opening cysteine and the closing phenylalanine or tryptophan. Each record gives: V gene, D gene, J gene, clone size, CDR3 length, CDR3 DNA, CDR3 protein. D genes are given only for firm matches. Clone size appears in some rows only: once, few, many, or a class for an expanded clone.

>TRBV1|-|TRBJ1-2|few|15
TGCGCCAGCAGCCAGGGGGGACAGGTGGGGTATGGCTACACCTTC
CASSQGGQVGYGYTF
>TRBV6-8|-|TRBJ2-2|few|15
TGTGCCAGTACTATGACACAACAGGGAACCGGGGAGCTGTTTTTT
CASTMTQQGTGELFF
>TRBV6-8|-|TRBJ2-2|medium-sized|14
TGTGCCATCAGTGGGGTATCGAACACCGGGGAGCTGTTTTTT
CAISGVSNTGELFF
>TRBV6-8|-|TRBJ2-1|-|13
TGTGCCAGCAGACCCTCGAGGGCTAATGAGCAGTTCTTC
CASRPSRANEQFF
>TRBV19|-|TRBJ1-4|-|14
TGTGCCAGTATGCTCGGCGGAGATTATGAAAAACTGTTTTTT
CASMLGGDYEKLFF
>TRBV6-8|-|TRBJ1-1|-|13
TGTGCCAGCAGTACAGAGCCAAACACTGAAGCTTTCTTT
CASSTEPNTEAFF
>TRBV6-8|TRBD1|TRBJ2-7|few|14
TGTGCCAGCAGTAGGCCGCAGGGGGCGAGCGAGCAGTACTTC
CASSRPQGASEQYF
>TRBV19|-|TRBJ2-2|-|13
TGTGCCAGTAGTATCCAGGGCCCCGGGGAGCTGTTTTTT
CASSIQGPGELFF
>TRBV30|-|TRBJ1-2|few|13
TGTGCCTGGAAAGGGAGAGCGAGTCGTGGCTACACCTTC
CAWKGRASRGYTF
>TRBV11-3|-|TRBJ1-4|medium-sized|14
TGTGCCAGCAGCGTGGCCAGTCCTAAGGTAGAACTGTTTTTT
CASSVASPKVELFF
>TRBV5-1|-|TRBJ1-6|-|14
TGCGCCAGCAGCTTGGGACAGGTGCAATCACCCCTCCACTTT
CASSLGQVQSPLHF
>TRBV11-3|-|TRBJ1-1|-|15
TGTGCCAGCAGCTTAGTTGGGCGGCAGAACACTGAAGCTTTCTTT
CASSLVGRQNTEAFF
>TRBV23-1|-|TRBJ1-1|-|13
TGCGCCAGCAGCTTGGCGGGTGTTAGTGAAGCTTTCTTT
CASSLAGVSEAFF
>TRBV7-1|-|TRBJ1-1|few|15
TGTGCCAGCAGTTTACTAGGGGTTACTGACACTGAAGCTTTCTTT
CASSLLGVTDTEAFF
>TRBV5-1|TRBD1|TRBJ2-4|large|16
TGCGCCAGCAGCGAGTCACAGGGGCTAGCCAAAAACATTCAGTACTTC
CASSESQGLAKNIQYF
>TRBV6-8|-|TRBJ1-5|medium-sized|13
TGTGCCAGCAGTTGGCGGGGCAATCAGCCCCAGCATTTT
CASSWRGNQPQHF
>TRBV12-5|TRBD1|TRBJ1-2|few|12
TGTGCCAGCAACCGGGACAGCTATGGCTACACCTTC
CASNRDSYGYTF
>TRBV5-1|-|TRBJ1-1|few|15
TGCGCCAGCAGCCAGGTGCAGGGTATGAACACTGAAGCTTTCTTT
CASSQVQGMNTEAFF
>TRBV11-3|-|TRBJ1-1|-|15
TGTGCCAGCAGCTTGGTCAGGCCGAAGGACACTGAAGCTTTCTTT
CASSLVRPKDTEAFF
>TRBV28|TRBD1|TRBJ1-2|-|14
TGTGCCAGCAGTTTAGGGCAGGGGGCTGGCGGCTACACCTTC
CASSLGQGAGGYTF
>TRBV5-1|TRBD1|TRBJ1-2|-|15
TGCGCCAGCAGCTCGACCGGGACAGGGAGCTATGGCTACACCTTC
CASSSTGTGSYGYTF
>TRBV11-3|-|TRBJ1-1|few|14
TGTGCCAGCAGCCACGATATGGGTTCCACTGAAGCTTTCTTT
CASSHDMGSTEAFF
>TRBV9|TRBD1|TRBJ1-5|few|14
TGTGCCAGCAGCAAGGGACAGGGGGATCAGCCCCAGCATTTT
CASSKGQGDQPQHF
>TRBV11-3|-|TRBJ1-1|-|15
TGTGCCAGCAGCTTGGGCGACAGGCCGAACACTGAAGCTTTCTTT
CASSLGDRPNTEAFF
>TRBV6-8|-|TRBJ1-3|-|17
TGTGCCAGCAGTGGCCCTTTAGGGGCAGGGGCTGGAAACACCATATATTTT
CASSGPLGAGAGNTIYF
>TRBV6-7|-|TRBJ2-4|few|16
TGTGCCAGCAGTTATGGGGGACCCTTTGTCAAAAACATTCAGTACTTC
CASSYGGPFVKNIQYF
>TRBV7-6|TRBD2|TRBJ2-5|-|15
TGTGCCAGCAGCTATCTAGCGGGGGGAAGGGAGACCCAGTACTTC
CASSYLAGGRETQYF
>TRBV4-1|TRBD2|TRBJ2-7|-|15
TGCGCCAGCAGCCAATATAGCGGGGGGGAAAACGAGCAGTACTTC
CASSQYSGGENEQYF
>TRBV19|TRBD1|TRBJ1-2|-|15
TGTGCCAGTAGTGCAACCGGGACAGTCATTTATGGCTACACCTTC
CASSATGTVIYGYTF
>TRBV23-1|TRBD1|TRBJ1-2|-|15
TGCGCCAGCAGTCAATCAAGTGAACAGGGGGGGAGCTACACCTTC
CASSQSSEQGGSYTF
>TRBV5-1|-|TRBJ2-1|few|14
TGCGCCAGCAGCTTGGGAAGGGTTCTAGATGAGCAGTTCTTC
CASSLGRVLDEQFF
>TRBV11-1|TRBD1|TRBJ1-2|medium-sized|16
TGTGCCAGCAGCTTAGCCGGGACAGGGGCTTACTATGGCTACACCTTC
CASSLAGTGAYYGYTF
>TRBV28|-|TRBJ2-2|-|15
TGTGCCAGCAGTTTTACAGGGACGGACACCGGGGAGCTGTTTTTT
CASSFTGTDTGELFF
>TRBV6-8|-|TRBJ2-3|-|13
TGTGCCAGCAGTGGGTGGCCCACAGATACGCAGTATTTT
CASSGWPTDTQYF
>TRBV25-1|-|TRBJ2-6|few|17
TGTGCCAGCAGTGAATATTTGGGGACGGCTGGGGCCAACGTCCTGACTTTC
CASSEYLGTAGANVLTF
>TRBV9|-|TRBJ2-7|-|14
TGTGCCAGCAGTGAATTTCAGGGGCCCTACGAGCAGTACTTC
CASSEFQGPYEQYF
>TRBV6-8|TRBD1|TRBJ1-4|few|17
TGTGCCAGCAGTGACCCTTCGGACAGGGGGCTGGGTGAAAAACTGTTTTTT
CASSDPSDRGLGEKLFF
>TRBV9|TRBD2|TRBJ2-5|medium-sized|17
TGTGCCAGCAGCGAACTAGCGGGGTCTTGGGCCGCGGAGACCCAGTACTTC
CASSELAGSWAAETQYF
>TRBV29-1|TRBD1|TRBJ1-5|large|14
TGCAGCGTTGGAGGGACAGACCCGAATCAGCCCCAGCATTTT
CSVGGTDPNQPQHF
>TRBV12-5|-|TRBJ1-1|-|13
TGTGCCACAGGGACGCCGATGAACACTGAAGCTTTCTTT
CATGTPMNTEAFF
>TRBV29-1|-|TRBJ1-1|few|14
TGCAGCGTTGAAGATCTGGGGGTACGGACTGAAGCTTTCTTT
CSVEDLGVRTEAFF
>TRBV28|-|TRBJ2-7|-|15
TGTGCCAGCATCTACTCACAGGGAGGAGCGCGGGAGCAGTACTTC
CASIYSQGGAREQYF
>TRBV6-8|-|TRBJ1-5|-|16
TGTGCCAGCACAACAATAGGCACCGGAGGCAATCAGCCCCAGCATTTT
CASTTIGTGGNQPQHF
>TRBV6-8|-|TRBJ1-6|few|14
TGTGCCAGCACGGCAGGGCCCTATAATTCACCCCTCCACTTT
CASTAGPYNSPLHF
>TRBV1|-|TRBJ1-5|-|15
TGCGCCAGCAGCCAAGCCGACAGGGATAATCAGCCCCAGCATTTT
CASSQADRDNQPQHF
>TRBV19|TRBD1|TRBJ1-6|-|17
TGTGCCAGTAAGGTCCTAGCCGGGACAGAGAATAATTCACCCCTCCACTTT
CASKVLAGTENNSPLHF
>TRBV4-1|-|TRBJ1-2|-|12
TGCGCCAGCAGCCTGGGGGACTATGGCTACACCTTC
CASSLGDYGYTF
>TRBV6-8|-|TRBJ1-2|medium-sized|14
TGTGCCAGCAGTTCGTGGGGTCAGGGAAGGGGCTACACCTTC
CASSSWGQGRGYTF
>TRBV9|-|TRBJ1-2|medium-sized|12
TGTGCCAGCAGCTTTGGGACCCAGGACTACACCTTC
CASSFGTQDYTF
>TRBV28|-|TRBJ1-6|-|19
TGTGCCAGCAGTTTAGCCCGAGGGGAGGGGAGCTCCTATAATTCACCCCTCCACTTT
CASSLARGEGSSYNSPLHF
>TRBV5-1|TRBD2|TRBJ2-1|-|15
TGCGCCAGCAGCTTGGGCGGGGGGTCCTACAATGAGCAGTTCTTC
CASSLGGGSYNEQFF
>TRBV9|-|TRBJ1-1|-|15
TGTGCCAGCAGCGTAGTAAGTACGGGGAACACTGAAGCTTTCTTT
CASSVVSTGNTEAFF
>TRBV30|TRBD2|TRBJ2-5|-|14
TGTGCCTGGAGTAGCGGGGCCGGGGTAGAGACCCAGTACTTC
CAWSSGAGVETQYF
>TRBV6-8|-|TRBJ1-6|few|14
TGTGCCAGCAGTTACGACAGTAATAATTCACCCCTCCACTTT
CASSYDSNNSPLHF
>TRBV4-1|TRBD2|TRBJ2-1|medium-sized|15
TGCGCCAGCAGCCCCTGGACTAGCGCTTACAATGAGCAGTTCTTC
CASSPWTSAYNEQFF
>TRBV30|-|TRBJ1-1|large|12
TGTGCCTGGCTAACAGGAGGCGATAGGGCTTTCTTT
CAWLTGGDRAFF